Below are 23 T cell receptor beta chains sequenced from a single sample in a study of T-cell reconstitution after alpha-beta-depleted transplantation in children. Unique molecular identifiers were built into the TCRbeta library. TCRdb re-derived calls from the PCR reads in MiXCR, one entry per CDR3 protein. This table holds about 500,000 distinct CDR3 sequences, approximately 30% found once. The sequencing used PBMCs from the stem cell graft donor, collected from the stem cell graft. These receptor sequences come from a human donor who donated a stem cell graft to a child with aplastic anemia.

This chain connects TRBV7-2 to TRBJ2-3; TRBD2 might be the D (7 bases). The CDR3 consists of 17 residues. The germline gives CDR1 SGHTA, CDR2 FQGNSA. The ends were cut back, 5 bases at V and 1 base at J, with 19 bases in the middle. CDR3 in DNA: TGTGCCAGCAGCAAAGGGGGGGCTAGCCGGGGCACAGATACGCAGTATTTT. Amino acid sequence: CASSKGGASRGTDTQYF.

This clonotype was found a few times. The CDR3 is CASTGGGEQFF. The CDR3 nucleotides read TGTGCCAGCACAGGCGGAGGTGAGCAGTTCTTC. The chain carries TRBV12-3 or TRBV12-4 and TRBJ2-1, with D tentatively TRBD2 (5 bases). The length of the CDR3 is 11 residues. V was trimmed by 7 bases and J by 9 bases, leaving 10 bases between them.

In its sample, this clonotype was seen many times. CDR3 in DNA: TGCGCCAGCAGCCTGTCCACAGATCAAGAGACCCAGTACTTC. As protein: CASSLSTDQETQYF. The V call is TRBV5-1, the J call TRBJ2-5; D remains ambiguous. The CDR3 is 14 residues long. V lost 4 bases to trimming and J lost 2 bases, with 12 bases between them. The germline V gene has CDR1 SGHRS and CDR2 YFSETQ.

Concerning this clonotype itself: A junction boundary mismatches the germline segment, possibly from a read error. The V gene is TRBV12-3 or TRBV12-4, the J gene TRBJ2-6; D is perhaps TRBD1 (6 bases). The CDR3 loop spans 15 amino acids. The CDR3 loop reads CASKTAGAGANGLTF. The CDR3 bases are TGTGCCAGCAAAACGGCAGGGGCTGGGGCCAACGGCCTGACTTTC.

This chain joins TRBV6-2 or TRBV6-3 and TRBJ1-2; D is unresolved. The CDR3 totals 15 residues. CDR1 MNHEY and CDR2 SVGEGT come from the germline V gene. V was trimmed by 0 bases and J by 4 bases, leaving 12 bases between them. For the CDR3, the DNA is TGTGCCAGCAGTTACTCGATAGGGCCTGGCTATGGCTACACCTTC. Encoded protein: CASSYSIGPGYGYTF.

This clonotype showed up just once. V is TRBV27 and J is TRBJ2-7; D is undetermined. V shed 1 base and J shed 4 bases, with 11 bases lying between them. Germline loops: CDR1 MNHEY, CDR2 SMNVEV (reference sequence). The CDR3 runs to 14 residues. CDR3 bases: TGTGCCAGCAGTTTATTACCGCGTCCGTACGAGCAGTACGTC. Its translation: CASSLLPRPYEQYV.

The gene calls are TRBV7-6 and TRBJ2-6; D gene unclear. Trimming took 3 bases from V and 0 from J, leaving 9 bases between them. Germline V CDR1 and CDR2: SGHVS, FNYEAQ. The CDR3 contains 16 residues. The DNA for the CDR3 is TGTGCCAGCAGCTTTGGTCAGACCTCTGGGGCCAACGTCCTGACTTTC. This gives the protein CASSFGQTSGANVLTF. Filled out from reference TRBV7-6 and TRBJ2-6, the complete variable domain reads GAGVSQSPRYKVTKRGQDVALRCDPISGHVSLYWYRQALGQGPEFLTYFNYEAQQDKSGLPNDRFSAERPEGSISTLTIQRTEQRDSAMYRCASSFGQTSGANVLTFGAGSRLTVL.

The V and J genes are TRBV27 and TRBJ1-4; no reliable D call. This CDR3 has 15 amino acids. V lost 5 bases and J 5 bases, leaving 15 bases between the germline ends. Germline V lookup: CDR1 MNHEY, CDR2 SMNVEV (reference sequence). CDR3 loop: CASSANPRWNEKLFF. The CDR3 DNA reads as TGTGCCAGCAGTGCCAACCCACGGTGGAATGAAAAACTGTTTTTT.

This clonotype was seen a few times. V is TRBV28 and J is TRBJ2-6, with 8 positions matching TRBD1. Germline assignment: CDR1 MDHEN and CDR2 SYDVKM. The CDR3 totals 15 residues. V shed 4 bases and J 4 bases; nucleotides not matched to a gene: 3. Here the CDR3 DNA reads TGTGCCAGCAGTTCGACAGGGGTAGGGGCCAACGTCCTGACTTTC. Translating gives CASSSTGVGANVLTF.

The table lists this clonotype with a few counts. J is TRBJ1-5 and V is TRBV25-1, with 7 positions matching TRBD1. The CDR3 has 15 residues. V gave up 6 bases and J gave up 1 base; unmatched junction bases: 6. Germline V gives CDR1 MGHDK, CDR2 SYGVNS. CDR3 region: CASSGTGESNQPQHF. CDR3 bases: TGTGCCAGCAGCGGTACAGGGGAGAGCAATCAGCCCCAGCATTTT.

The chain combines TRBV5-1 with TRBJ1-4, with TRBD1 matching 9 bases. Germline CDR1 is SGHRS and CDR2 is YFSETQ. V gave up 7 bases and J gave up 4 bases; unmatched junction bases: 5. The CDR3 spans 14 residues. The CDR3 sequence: CASGGTGINEKLFF. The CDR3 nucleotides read TGCGCCAGCGGTGGGACAGGGATTAATGAAAAACTGTTTTTT.

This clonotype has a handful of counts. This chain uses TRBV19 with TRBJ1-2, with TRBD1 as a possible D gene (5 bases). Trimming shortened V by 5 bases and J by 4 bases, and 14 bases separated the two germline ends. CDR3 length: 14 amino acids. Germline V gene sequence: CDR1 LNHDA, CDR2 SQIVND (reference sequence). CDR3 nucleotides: TGTGCCAGTAGTCCGCCAAGGGGTCTCTATGGCTACACCTTC. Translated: CASSPPRGLYGYTF. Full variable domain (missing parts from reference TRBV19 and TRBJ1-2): DGGITQSPKYLFRKEGQNVTLSCEQNLNHDAMYWYRQDPGQGLRLIYYSQIVNDFQKGDIAEGYSVSREKKESFPLTVTSAQKNPTAFYLCASSPPRGLYGYTFGSGTRLTVV.

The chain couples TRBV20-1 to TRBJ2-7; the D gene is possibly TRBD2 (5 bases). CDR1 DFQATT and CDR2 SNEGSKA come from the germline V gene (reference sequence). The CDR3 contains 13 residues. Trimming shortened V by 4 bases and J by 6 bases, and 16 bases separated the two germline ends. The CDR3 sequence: CSATGERPFEQYF. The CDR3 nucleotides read TGCAGTGCTACTGGGGAGCGGCCTTTCGAGCAGTACTTC.

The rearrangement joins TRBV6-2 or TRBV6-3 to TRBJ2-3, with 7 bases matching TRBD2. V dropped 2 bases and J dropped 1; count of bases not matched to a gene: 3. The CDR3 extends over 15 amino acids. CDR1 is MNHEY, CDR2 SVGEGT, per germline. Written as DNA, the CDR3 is TGTGCCAGCAGTTACGTTCTAGCGGGCACAGATACGCAGTATTTT. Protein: CASSYVLAGTDTQYF.

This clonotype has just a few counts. The CDR3 protein is CASGLVLGGETQYF. The CDR3 nucleotides are TGTGCTAGTGGTTTGGTACTGGGGGGGGAGACCCAGTACTTC. J is TRBJ2-5 and V is TRBV12-5; TRBD2 matches at 7 bases. The CDR3 has 14 amino acids. Germline CDR1 is LGHNT and CDR2 is FRNRAP. V was pared by 0 bases and J by 5 bases, with 3 bases of the junction left unmatched.

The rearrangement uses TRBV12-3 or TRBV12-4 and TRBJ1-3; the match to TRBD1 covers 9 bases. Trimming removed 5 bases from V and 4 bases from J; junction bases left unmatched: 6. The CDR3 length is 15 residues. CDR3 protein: CASSPAGQGGNTIYF. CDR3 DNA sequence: TGTGCCAGCAGTCCAGCGGGACAGGGAGGAAACACCATATATTTT.

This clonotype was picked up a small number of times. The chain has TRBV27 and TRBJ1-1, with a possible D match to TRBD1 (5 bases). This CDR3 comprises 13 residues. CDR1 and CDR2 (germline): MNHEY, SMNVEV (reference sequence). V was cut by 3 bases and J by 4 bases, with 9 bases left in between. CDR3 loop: CASSLEQVTEAFF. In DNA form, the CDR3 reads TGTGCCAGCAGTTTGGAACAGGTCACTGAAGCTTTCTTT.

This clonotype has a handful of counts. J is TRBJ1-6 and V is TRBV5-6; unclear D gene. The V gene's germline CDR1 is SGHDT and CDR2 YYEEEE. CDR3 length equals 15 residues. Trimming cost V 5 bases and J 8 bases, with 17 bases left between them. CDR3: CASSSTTKTYSPLHF. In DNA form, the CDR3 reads TGTGCCAGCAGTTCTACCACGAAGACTTATTCACCCCTCCACTTT.

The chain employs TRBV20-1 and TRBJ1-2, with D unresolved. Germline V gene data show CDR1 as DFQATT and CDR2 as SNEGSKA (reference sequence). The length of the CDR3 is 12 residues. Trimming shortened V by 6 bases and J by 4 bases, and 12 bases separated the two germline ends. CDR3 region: CSARTESYGYTF. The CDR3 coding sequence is TGCAGTGCGAGGACGGAGAGCTATGGCTACACCTTC.

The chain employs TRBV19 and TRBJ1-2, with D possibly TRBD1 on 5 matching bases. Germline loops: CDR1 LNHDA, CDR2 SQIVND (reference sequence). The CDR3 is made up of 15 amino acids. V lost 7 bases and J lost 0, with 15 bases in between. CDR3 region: CASTIRAGANYGYTF. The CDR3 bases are TGTGCCAGTACCATCAGGGCGGGAGCTAACTATGGCTACACCTTC. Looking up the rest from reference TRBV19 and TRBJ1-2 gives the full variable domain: DGGITQSPKYLFRKEGQNVTLSCEQNLNHDAMYWYRQDPGQGLRLIYYSQIVNDFQKGDIAEGYSVSREKKESFPLTVTSAQKNPTAFYLCASTIRAGANYGYTFGSGTRLTVV.

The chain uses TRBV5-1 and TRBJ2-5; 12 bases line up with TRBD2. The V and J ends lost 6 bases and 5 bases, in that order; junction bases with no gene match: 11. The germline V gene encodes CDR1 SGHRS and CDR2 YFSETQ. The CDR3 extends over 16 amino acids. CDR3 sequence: CASTLGPTSGSETQYF. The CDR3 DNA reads TGCGCCAGCACCCTCGGACCGACTAGCGGGAGCGAGACCCAGTACTTC.

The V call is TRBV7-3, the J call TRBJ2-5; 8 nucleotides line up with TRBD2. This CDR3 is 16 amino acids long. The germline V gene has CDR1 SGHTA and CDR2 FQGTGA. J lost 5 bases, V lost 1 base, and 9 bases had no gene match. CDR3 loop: CASSLRSGSISETQYF. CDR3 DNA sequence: TGTGCCAGCAGCTTAAGAAGCGGGAGTATCTCGGAGACCCAGTACTTC.

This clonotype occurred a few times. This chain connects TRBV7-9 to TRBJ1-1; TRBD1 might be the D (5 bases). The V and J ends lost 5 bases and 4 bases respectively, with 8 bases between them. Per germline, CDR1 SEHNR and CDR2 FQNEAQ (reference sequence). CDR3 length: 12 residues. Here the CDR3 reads CASSIDSTEAFF. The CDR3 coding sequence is TGTGCCAGCAGCATTGACAGCACTGAAGCTTTCTTT.